The 31 T cell receptor beta chains in this list originate from one sample, sequenced in a study of human T cells and chemical hapten exposure. RNA extraction used unfractionated whole blood as the source of total RNA. Each CDR3 protein gets one entry after TCRdb re-called the 5' RACE reads with MiXCR. In the table there are around 100,000 distinct CDR3 sequences, 19% of which are singletons. Every receptor here comes from a human donor in good health.

This clonotype was seen more than once but under ten times. The J gene is TRBJ1-2, the V gene TRBV5-6; 7 nucleotides line up with TRBD1. The V segment lost 0 bases and the J segment 8 bases; nucleotides outside the gene matches: 10. This CDR3 is built from 15 residues. Germline V gene sequence: CDR1 SGHDT, CDR2 YYEEEE. The CDR3 DNA reads TGTGCCAGCAGCTTGGGACAGGGACGATTCGACGGCTACACCTTC. It codes for CASSLGQGRFDGYTF.

This clonotype was detected only a few times. This chain links TRBV7-2 with TRBJ2-7, with TRBD1 as a possible D gene (6 bases). The CDR3 runs to 17 residues. Trimming stripped 5 bases from V and 2 bases from J, with 22 bases between. The germline gives CDR1 SGHTA, CDR2 FQGNSA. In DNA, the CDR3 is TGTGCCAGCAGCGGAAGGCAGGGGCAAGAGCGACCCTACGAGCAGTACTTC. This sequence encodes CASSGRQGQERPYEQYF.

The chain couples TRBV12-3 or TRBV12-4 to TRBJ1-2; D is undetermined. Trimming removed 6 bases from V and 1 base from J, with 9 bases in between. The CDR3 has 13 residues. CDR3 in amino acids: CASSSGINYGYTF. The DNA of the CDR3 is TGTGCCAGCAGCTCCGGGATTAACTATGGCTACACCTTC.

There are a few counts of this clonotype. The rearrangement joins TRBV6-6 to TRBJ2-5, with 12 bases matching TRBD1. There are 14 residues in the CDR3. Germline V gives CDR1 MNHNY, CDR2 SVGAGI (reference sequence). After removal of 6 bases from V and 4 bases from J, the junction contained 3 bases not matched to a gene. The CDR3 sequence is CASRPGQGAETQYF. In DNA form, the CDR3 reads TGTGCCAGCAGGCCGGGACAGGGGGCAGAGACCCAGTACTTC.

This clonotype was picked up a small number of times. This chain joins TRBV29-1 and TRBJ2-5; 7 positions agree with TRBD1. The CDR3 consists of 14 residues. Germline V gene lookup returns CDR1 SQVTM and CDR2 ANQGSEA. The trim removed 6 bases at V and 2 bases at J, leaving 9 bases unmatched. The CDR3 here is CSVGMTGLQETQYF. CDR3 sequence (DNA): TGCAGCGTAGGAATGACAGGGCTTCAAGAGACCCAGTACTTC.

In DNA, the CDR3 is TGTGCGGATGGGGGGGGGCGTGAGCAGTTCTTC. As protein: CADGGGREQFF. This chain joins TRBV12-3 or TRBV12-4 and TRBJ2-1; tentatively, D is TRBD2 (7 bases). The CDR3 runs 11 residues.

This clonotype showed up just a few times. The chain combines TRBV27 with TRBJ2-3, with 13 bases fitting TRBD2. The V segment lost 4 bases and the J segment 7 bases; nucleotides outside the gene matches: 8. Per the germline V gene, CDR1 is MNHEY and CDR2 is SMNVEV (reference sequence). This CDR3 comprises 16 residues. CDR3 sequence (DNA): TGTGCCAGCAGTTCCTCCCAACTAGCGGGGGGGCATACGCAGTATTTT. It translates to CASSSSQLAGGHTQYF.

This clonotype was seen a handful of times. The chain employs TRBV5-1 and TRBJ1-1; tentatively, D is TRBD1 (6 bases). This CDR3 has 15 residues. The V gene lost 4 bases and the J gene lost 11 bases, with 24 bases spanning the gap. Germline values: CDR1 SGHRS, CDR2 YFSETQ. The CDR3 region is CASSPGTPSTQGAFF. The CDR3 DNA follows: TGCGCCAGCAGCCCTGGGACACCTTCGACTCAGGGGGCTTTCTTT.

V gene TRBV2 combines with J gene TRBJ2-3; a weak D match, TRBD2 (5 bases). Germline CDR1 reads SNHLY; CDR2 reads FYNNEI. The CDR3 has 14 amino acids. V gave up 8 bases and J gave up 4 bases, with 16 bases separating them. The CDR3 DNA reads as TGTGCCAGCCACGGACGAGGGCCCTCAGATACGCAGTATTTT. Amino acids: CASHGRGPSDTQYF.

This clonotype has a handful of counts. This chain uses TRBV20-1 with TRBJ1-1; TRBD1 might be the D (5 bases). The CDR3 runs 13 residues. V was clipped by 6 bases and J by 5 bases, with 16 bases between them. Germline V gene lookup returns CDR1 DFQATT and CDR2 SNEGSKA (reference sequence). The CDR3 loop is CSAPGAQRTEAFF. The CDR3 nucleotides read TGCAGTGCACCCGGGGCCCAGAGGACTGAAGCTTTCTTT.

This clonotype occurred a few times. The rearrangement links TRBV24-1 to TRBJ2-1; 9 nucleotides align to TRBD2. The V gene end was trimmed by 7 bases and the J gene end by 5 bases; junction bases not matched to a gene: 5. Germline V gene lookup returns CDR1 KGHDR and CDR2 SFDVKD. The CDR3 spans 14 residues. The CDR3 protein is CATRGLAGDNEQFF. The CDR3 nucleotides read TGTGCCACCAGGGGACTAGCCGGCGACAATGAGCAGTTCTTC.

The chain combines TRBV29-1 with TRBJ2-5; D might be TRBD1 (6 bases). The V and J ends lost 0 bases and 5 bases respectively, with 16 bases between them. Germline CDR1 reads SQVTM; CDR2 reads ANQGSEA. This CDR3 is built from 15 residues. The CDR3 protein is CSVEDRGQFFETQYF. The CDR3 DNA is TGCAGCGTTGAAGATCGAGGACAGTTCTTCGAGACCCAGTACTTC. Using reference TRBV29-1 and TRBJ2-5 for the parts outside the CDR3, the full variable domain is SAVISQKPSRDICQRGTSLTIQCQVDSQVTMMFWYRQQPGQSLTLIATANQGSEATYESGFVIDKFPISRPNLTFSTLTVSNMSPEDSSIYLCSVEDRGQFFETQYFGPGTRLLVL.

This chain uses TRBV24-1 with TRBJ2-3; TRBD1 aligns across 10 bases. From germline, CDR1 is KGHDR and CDR2 SFDVKD. This CDR3 is built from 15 residues. Unmatched junction bases numbered 3, after V lost 5 bases and J lost 2 bases. In nucleotides, the CDR3 is TGTGCCACCAGTGGGGACAGGGGCCTCACAGATACGCAGTATTTT. It specifies CATSGDRGLTDTQYF.

This clonotype was observed a few times. The chain joins TRBV10-3 to TRBJ2-1; TRBD1 or TRBD2 may be the D gene (5 bases each). V dropped 6 bases and J dropped 6 bases, with 12 bases sitting between them. CDR1 and CDR2 (germline): ENHRY, SYGVKD. This CDR3 contains 13 residues. CDR3 protein: CAISPGTTNEQFF. The CDR3 nucleotides are TGTGCCATCAGCCCCGGGACCACCAATGAGCAGTTCTTC.

The rearrangement uses TRBV11-2 and TRBJ2-7; D might be TRBD2 (5 bases). The CDR3 is 18 residues long. The V and J ends lost 5 bases and 4 bases respectively, with 27 bases between them. CDR1 and CDR2 (germline): SGHAT, FQNNGV. The CDR3 sequence: CASSPVRRSLENFYEQYF. CDR3 bases: TGTGCCAGCAGCCCCGTACGGAGGTCTTTAGAGAACTTTTACGAGCAGTACTTC.

The chain carries TRBV20-1 and TRBJ1-3; D remains unclear. From germline, CDR1 is DFQATT and CDR2 SNEGSKA (reference sequence). The CDR3 sequence is 18 residues long. Trimming took off 1 base at V and 4 bases at J, with 23 bases between the two ends. This chain's CDR3 is CSARVRSTVPPWGNTIYF. For the CDR3, the DNA is TGCAGTGCTAGAGTCCGCTCCACGGTCCCCCCGTGGGGAAACACCATATATTTT.

This clonotype came up a few times. The chain is built from TRBV7-2 and TRBJ1-1; TRBD1 might be the D (5 bases). Trimming took off 5 bases at V and 1 base at J, with 8 bases between the two ends. The CDR3 has 13 residues. The germline V gene encodes CDR1 SGHTA and CDR2 FQGNSA. CDR3 protein: CASSLTENTEAFF. For the CDR3, the DNA is TGTGCCAGCAGCCTGACAGAGAACACTGAAGCTTTCTTT. The entire variable domain, with the rest obtained from reference TRBV7-2 and TRBJ1-1, is as follows: GAGVSQSPSNKVTEKGKDVELRCDPISGHTALYWYRQSLGQGLEFLIYFQGNSAPDKSGLPSDRFSAERTGGSVSTLTIQRTQQEDSAVYLCASSLTENTEAFFGQGTRLTVV.

This clonotype was observed a handful of times. CDR3 nucleotides: TGTGCCAGCAGGCTAAGCGGGGAATACAATGAGCAGTTCTTC. Amino acid sequence: CASRLSGEYNEQFF. V is TRBV3-1 and J is TRBJ2-1, with 7 positions matching TRBD2. CDR1 LGHDT and CDR2 YNNKEL come from the germline V gene (reference sequence). CDR3 length: 14 residues. V gave up 6 bases and J gave up 4 bases; unmatched junction bases: 6.

The sample holds a few counts of this clonotype. V usage is TRBV6-2 or TRBV6-3 and J usage is TRBJ1-1, with D perhaps TRBD1 (5 bases). Trimming cost V 7 bases and J 0 bases, with 9 bases left between them. The CDR3 has 13 amino acids. The V gene's germline CDR1 is MNHEY and CDR2 SVGEGT. CDR3 coding DNA: TGTGCCAGCATGGGGCAAATGAACACTGAAGCTTTCTTT. Translated: CASMGQMNTEAFF.

This clonotype was seen a handful of times. The rearrangement uses TRBV25-1 and TRBJ2-5; D gene unclear. In germline, CDR1 is MGHDK, CDR2 SYGVNS. V was cut by 2 bases and J by 5 bases, with 3 bases left in between. The CDR3 is made up of 11 amino acids. CDR3 sequence (DNA): TGTGCCAGCAGTGAAGCGGAGACCCAGTACTTC. Protein sequence: CASSEAETQYF.

This clonotype was seen a handful of times. The gene calls are TRBV28 and TRBJ2-3; D perhaps matches TRBD2 (5 bases). The germline V gene encodes CDR1 MDHEN and CDR2 SYDVKM. The V end lost 4 bases, the J end lost 0 bases, and 14 bases lay between the germline ends. The CDR3 has 16 amino acids. CDR3 nucleotides: TGTGCCAGCAGTTCCTTAGCGATTACTAGCACAGATACGCAGTATTTT. It yields the protein CASSSLAITSTDTQYF.

The rearrangement uses TRBV28 and TRBJ1-5; no clear D. V was trimmed by 8 bases and J by 4 bases, leaving 18 bases between them. The germline V gene encodes CDR1 MDHEN and CDR2 SYDVKM. The CDR3 has 15 amino acids. The CDR3 loop is CASAGSRGSNQPQHF. CDR3 nucleotides: TGTGCCAGCGCAGGTAGTAGAGGTTCAAATCAGCCCCAGCATTTT.

This clonotype has just a few counts. This chain links TRBV15 with TRBJ1-4; D is unresolved. This CDR3 spans 12 amino acids. CDR1 LNHNV and CDR2 YYDKDF come from the germline V gene (reference sequence). The V and J ends lost 3 bases and 7 bases respectively, with 6 bases between them. The CDR3 region has the DNA TGTGCCACCAGCAGCTCAATTGAAAAACTGTTTTTT. It translates to CATSSSIEKLFF.

The chain employs TRBV3-1 and TRBJ2-7; 11 bases are shared with TRBD1. Germline assignment: CDR1 LGHDT and CDR2 YNNKEL (reference sequence). This CDR3 region has 14 residues. V trimming: 3 bases; J trimming: 5 bases; junction bases outside the gene matches: 3. The CDR3 DNA reads as TGTGCCAGCAGCCACCGGACAGGGGGCCACGAGCAGTACTTC. Translation: CASSHRTGGHEQYF.

The chain employs TRBV27 and TRBJ1-1; D not certain. Germline CDR1 reads MNHEY; CDR2 reads SMNVEV (reference sequence). The CDR3 is made up of 13 amino acids. V was shortened by 8 bases and J by 6 bases, with 16 bases between the two germline ends. CDR3 protein: CASLIIVLPEAFF. The CDR3 nucleotides are TGTGCCAGCCTAATTATTGTACTCCCTGAAGCTTTCTTT.

This clonotype was detected many times. This chain links TRBV12-3 or TRBV12-4 with TRBJ2-3; 11 nucleotides line up with TRBD2. Trimming took 5 bases from V and 0 from J; bases not matched to a gene: 7. This CDR3 comprises 17 residues. This CDR3 reads CASSPFRTSGSTDTQYF. CDR3 in DNA: TGTGCCAGCAGTCCTTTCCGGACTAGCGGGAGCACAGATACGCAGTATTTT.

This clonotype was seen a few times. The CDR3 protein is CASSQPGDQPQHF. CDR3 DNA sequence: TGCGCCAGCAGCCAACCAGGGGATCAGCCCCAGCATTTT. V and J are TRBV4-1 and TRBJ1-5; possibly TRBD1 for D (6 bases). CDR1 and CDR2 (germline): MGHRA, YSYEKL. The CDR3 length is 13 residues. V was clipped by 2 bases and J by 5 bases, with 7 bases between them.

V is TRBV12-3 or TRBV12-4 and J is TRBJ1-6, with D perhaps matching TRBD1 (5 bases). The germline V and J ends were trimmed by 6 bases and 7 bases, with 19 bases remaining between them. The CDR3 is made up of 16 amino acids. The CDR3 DNA is TGTGCCAGCAGATCCTTTAAGGGGCCAGAGAATTCACCCCTCCACTTT. Encoded protein: CASRSFKGPENSPLHF.

This clonotype turned up a few times. This sequence joins TRBV7-6 and TRBJ1-1, with TRBD1 as a possible D gene (5 bases). This CDR3 is 15 amino acids long. V was pared by 0 bases and J by 8 bases, with 16 bases between. Germline assignment: CDR1 SGHVS and CDR2 FNYEAQ. The CDR3 DNA follows: TGTGCCAGCAGCTTAGCCCCCCGGGACGGAGAAGAAGCTTTCTTT. It is translated as CASSLAPRDGEEAFF.

This sequence joins TRBV6-6 and TRBJ2-3; maybe TRBD2 (9 bases). Per the germline V gene, CDR1 is MNHNY and CDR2 is SVGAGI (reference sequence). The V and J ends lost 2 bases and 2 bases respectively, with 23 bases between them. The CDR3 length is 19 residues. The CDR3 reads CASSYAGGGRASTTDTQYF. The CDR3 DNA is TGTGCCAGCAGTTACGCAGGGGGCGGGAGGGCCTCTACCACAGATACGCAGTATTTT.

This chain links TRBV5-1 with TRBJ1-1; unclear D gene. The germline V gene encodes CDR1 SGHRS and CDR2 YFSETQ. This CDR3 region has 13 residues. The V and J ends lost 4 bases and 1 base respectively, with 8 bases between them. CDR3 residues: CASSTSSNTEAFF. CDR3 in DNA: TGCGCCAGCAGCACGAGTTCGAACACTGAAGCTTTCTTT.